The 21 T cell receptor beta chains listed next were all sequenced from one sample in a study of blood T cell repertoires in COVID-19. The method was immunoSEQ multiplex PCR; TCRdb's version includes in-frame clones alone and lacks a portion of them. The profile covers 190,000 or so clones, with 70% to 85% appearing a single time and around 10% taken by the ten largest. Input material: peripheral blood. These receptors all stem from a woman of 80 years or more with acute or convalescent COVID-19.

The genes are TRBV4-1 and TRBJ1-1, with TRBD1 matching 8 bases. Trimming took 3 bases from V and 0 from J; bases not matched to a gene: 3. The germline CDR1 and CDR2 sequences are MGHRA and YSYEKL. The CDR3 extends over 15 amino acids. The CDR3 DNA reads as TGCGCCAGCAGCCATCCCAGGGGGCTGAACACTGAAGCTTTCTTT. Translation: CASSHPRGLNTEAFF.

J is TRBJ1-5 and V is TRBV6-2 or TRBV6-3; 9 nucleotides match TRBD1. V lost 0 bases to trimming and J lost 2 bases; unmatched junction nucleotides: 11. Looked up from germline, CDR1 is MNHEY and CDR2 is SVGEGT. The CDR3 spans 19 residues. CDR3 sequence (DNA): TGTGCCAGCAGTTACTCGATGTTGTGGGACAGGGACGGCAATCAGCCCCAGCATTTT. Its protein is CASSYSMLWDRDGNQPQHF.

The rearrangement uses TRBV4-2 and TRBJ1-5, with TRBD1 matching over 7 bases. Trimming took 1 base from V and 6 from J; bases not matched to a gene: 15. From germline, CDR1 is LGHNA and CDR2 YNFKEQ. The length of the CDR3 is 18 residues. The CDR3 sequence is CASSQAFGTGDPFQPQHF. The DNA for the CDR3 is TGTGCCAGCAGCCAAGCCTTCGGAACAGGGGATCCCTTTCAGCCCCAGCATTTT.

The chain's CDR3 is CASSPGLAAALNEQFF. The DNA of the CDR3 is TGTGCCAGCAGCCCAGGACTAGCGGCCGCTTTAAATGAGCAGTTCTTC. The chain uses TRBV7-9 and TRBJ2-1, with 10 bases identical to TRBD2. The length of the CDR3 is 16 residues. The junction had 11 bases not matched to a gene; V was cut back by 5 bases and J by 7 bases. In germline, CDR1 is SEHNR, CDR2 FQNEAQ (reference sequence).

This clone was detected once. The chain couples TRBV15 to TRBJ1-2; a possible D gene is TRBD1 (5 bases). The CDR3 spans 13 residues. The germline V gene encodes CDR1 LNHNV and CDR2 YYDKDF (reference sequence). The V end was cut by 4 bases, the J end by 2 bases, with 8 bases between. In nucleotides, the CDR3 is TGTGCCACCAGCATGGGGGGGAACTATGGCTACACCTTC. Amino acid sequence: CATSMGGNYGYTF.

This clone was recorded only once. This rearrangement joins TRBV5-1 to TRBJ2-1; 9 nucleotides line up with TRBD2. The CDR3 consists of 18 residues. V lost 0 bases and J lost 5; bases outside the gene matches: 12. Germline CDR1 is SGHRS and CDR2 is YFSETQ. The CDR3 is CASSLARRASGVHNEQFF. The CDR3 DNA sequence: TGCGCCAGCAGCTTGGCCAGAAGGGCTAGCGGGGTTCACAATGAGCAGTTCTTC.

The rearrangement links TRBV5-6 to TRBJ2-1, with 8 bases matching TRBD1. V shed 5 bases and J 4 bases; nucleotides not matched to a gene: 8. Per the germline V gene, CDR1 is SGHDT and CDR2 is YYEEEE. This CDR3 contains 15 residues. The CDR3 protein is CASRLPRQGYNEQFF. In DNA, the CDR3 is TGTGCCAGCAGACTGCCCCGACAGGGGTACAATGAGCAGTTCTTC.

A single count supports this clone. The chain carries TRBV27 and TRBJ2-1; possibly TRBD2 for D (6 bases). Germline CDR1 and CDR2: MNHEY and SMNVEV (reference sequence). V was shortened by 2 bases and J by 3 bases, with 11 bases between the two germline ends. The CDR3 loop spans 15 amino acids. CDR3 sequence reads: CASSLGGSNYNEQFF. DNA for the CDR3: TGTGCCAGCAGTTTAGGGGGGAGTAACTACAATGAGCAGTTCTTC.

This clone was observed a single time. This chain links TRBV5-8 with TRBJ1-2; 10 bases line up with TRBD1. The CDR3 spans 15 residues. Germline V gene data show CDR1 as SGHTS and CDR2 as YDEGEE. J was trimmed by 4 bases and V by 4 bases; bases with no gene match: 7. The CDR3 nucleotides are TGTGCCAGCAGCGACTGGACAGGGGGGAGCTATGGCTACACCTTC. Translation gives CASSDWTGGSYGYTF. The variable domain in full, completed from reference TRBV5-8 and TRBJ1-2, reads EAGVTQSPTHLIKTRGQQATLRCSPISGHTSVYWYQQALGLGLQFLLWYDEGEERNRGNFPPRFSGRQFPNYSSELNVNALELEDSALYLCASSDWTGGSYGYTFGSGTRLTVV.

This clone was recorded only once. This chain joins TRBV7-2 and TRBJ1-2, with 7 nucleotides matching TRBD1. Germline V gene lookup returns CDR1 SGHTA and CDR2 FQGNSA. V shed 6 bases, J shed 4 bases, and the junction held 11 bases outside the gene matches. The CDR3 has 15 amino acids. The CDR3 here is CASRLLRGQIYGYTF. The DNA for the CDR3 is TGTGCCAGCAGACTACTTAGGGGACAGATCTATGGCTACACCTTC.

The V gene is TRBV6-5, the J gene TRBJ1-1; maybe TRBD1 (6 bases). Trimming removed 2 bases at V and 11 bases at J, with 9 bases between. From germline, CDR1 is MNHEY and CDR2 SVGAGI. The length of the CDR3 is 11 residues. The CDR3: CASSYHGQAFF. For the CDR3, the DNA is TGTGCCAGCAGTTACCACGGACAGGCTTTCTTT.

The chain links TRBV14 to TRBJ1-2, with no clear D. The CDR3 loop spans 15 amino acids. Trimming left V 5 bases short and J 9 bases short, with 22 bases between. CDR1 is SGHDN, CDR2 FVKESK, per germline. This chain's CDR3 is CASSAEGRAAVRYTF. The CDR3 nucleotides are TGTGCCAGCAGCGCAGAAGGGAGGGCCGCGGTTCGCTACACCTTC.

The genes are TRBV9 and TRBJ1-1, with D possibly being TRBD1 (5 bases). Trimming took off 4 bases at V and 1 base at J, with 14 bases between the two ends. Germline V gene lookup returns CDR1 SGDLS and CDR2 YYNGEE. This CDR3 is built from 15 residues. CDR3 in DNA: TGTGCCAGCAGCACCGATGCGGGGGGGAACACTGAAGCTTTCTTT. Its protein is CASSTDAGGNTEAFF.

The rearrangement uses TRBV9 and TRBJ2-1; 7 bases are a match to TRBD1. The germline V gene has CDR1 SGDLS and CDR2 YYNGEE. The CDR3 has 15 amino acids. V lost 3 bases and J lost 9; bases outside the gene matches: 12. The CDR3 spells CASSGTGAPSGEQFF. CDR3 bases: TGTGCCAGCAGCGGAACAGGGGCCCCCTCAGGTGAGCAGTTCTTC.

This chain connects TRBV5-4 to TRBJ1-1; D remains unclear. The V gene's germline CDR1 is SGHNT and CDR2 YYREEE (reference sequence). The CDR3 loop spans 14 amino acids. The V end lost 4 bases, the J end lost 4 bases, and 14 bases lay between the germline ends. The CDR3 DNA is TGTGCCAGCAGCGTCCGAAGCCCCGGCACTGAAGCTTTCTTT. It encodes CASSVRSPGTEAFF.

This chain uses TRBV6-5 with TRBJ1-1; possibly TRBD1 for D (6 bases). The V end was cut by 6 bases, the J end by 3 bases, with 14 bases between. The CDR3 is 14 residues long. CDR1 MNHEY and CDR2 SVGAGI come from the germline V gene. CDR3 residues: CASSLGHSDTEAFF. DNA for the CDR3: TGTGCCAGCAGCCTGGGACACTCGGACACTGAAGCTTTCTTT.

CDR3 nucleotide sequence: TGCGCCAGCAGCTTGTCGGACAGTGTGGGCGAGCAGTACTTC. Encoded protein: CASSLSDSVGEQYF. This chain connects TRBV5-1 to TRBJ2-7; the D gene is possibly TRBD1 (6 bases). The germline gives CDR1 SGHRS, CDR2 YFSETQ. The CDR3 has 14 amino acids. The V gene lost 1 base and the J gene lost 6 bases, with 14 bases spanning the gap.

The genes are TRBV6-1 and TRBJ1-1; D gene ambiguous. The germline V and J ends were trimmed by 0 bases and 6 bases, with 11 bases remaining between them. This CDR3 region has 14 residues. Germline V gene data show CDR1 as MNHNS and CDR2 as SASEGT. CDR3 DNA sequence: TGTGCCAGCAGTGAAGCGATGTGGGAGGCTGAAGCTTTCTTT. It is translated as CASSEAMWEAEAFF.

The chain joins TRBV30 to TRBJ1-3; D is undetermined. The CDR3 is 13 residues long. The germline CDR1 and CDR2 sequences are GTSNPN and SVGIG (reference sequence). The V end lost 5 bases, the J end lost 0 bases, and 8 bases lay between the germline ends. The CDR3 DNA follows: TGTGCCTGGGACTCTGACTCTGGAAACACCATATATTTT. Translating it yields CAWDSDSGNTIYF.

The rearrangement links TRBV7-2 to TRBJ2-2, with a possible D match to TRBD1 (5 bases). The CDR3 runs to 13 residues. With 4 bases removed from V and 7 bases from J, the gap between germline ends came to 10 bases. Germline V gene data show CDR1 as SGHTA and CDR2 as FQGNSA. CDR3 nucleotides: TGTGCCAGCAGCTCAAGGGGAAACGGGGAGCTGTTTTTT. It is translated as CASSSRGNGELFF.

The chain recombines TRBV3-1 (or the pseudogene TRBV3-2) with TRBJ1-6; TRBD1 matches 7 bases. The J segment lost 5 bases and the V segment lost 4 bases, leaving 2 bases of the junction unmatched. Per the germline V gene, CDR1 is LGHDT and CDR2 is YNNKEL (reference sequence). The CDR3 sequence is 14 residues long. The CDR3, as DNA: TGTGCCAGCAGCCCCGACAGGGATAATTCACCCCTCCACTTT. Its translation: CASSPDRDNSPLHF.